This TCR beta chain was recovered during a study of cytomegalovirus exposure and HLA in healthy donors. Study summary: The roughly 700 first-cohort repertoires and the 120 or so validation repertoires shared the same platform, a later analysis reported. The study's findings and limits: Some TCR beta chains (roughly 160 of them) were listed as cytomegalovirus-associated.

The donors formed part of the roughly 110-subject validation cohort, distinct from the approximately 630-subject first cohort. V was pared by 10 bases and J by 3 bases, with 28 bases between. CDR3 length: 17 residues. Germline V gene lookup returns CDR1 MDHEN and CDR2 SYDVKM. Points on this clone: Its matching antigen is unknown.

Data came from immunoSEQ multiplex PCR; TCRdb stores just in-frame clones and leaves some out. The sample includes around 250,000 clones, about 90% seen only once; the top ten take more than 0.35%. The V and J genes are TRBV28 and TRBJ2-7; maybe TRBD1 (6 bases). Sample: PBMCs. This sequence originates from a woman aged 18-29 years in good health and CMV-seronegative. In DNA, the CDR3 is TGTGCCATCCTACACCCAAGGGACGACAGGCCCGGCTACGAGCAGTACGTC. This gives the protein CAILHPRDDRPGYEQYV.